These 5 T cell receptor beta chains came from one sample sequenced in a study of T cell repertoires in cytomegalovirus infection (dated by TCRdb to between 2018 and 2021). Sequencing used an Illumina HiSeq 1500. Starting from the raw public reads, TCRdb applied fastp trimming at Q25, assembled clones with MiXCR and retained in-frame beta chains. Rows are combined by CDR3 protein, so each entry shows the most common genes and DNA. The sample table contains some 500,000 distinct CDR3 sequences; only one count was recorded for 33% of them. Clones ranked in the top ten supply roughly 17% of the sample. This sample's treatment or condition label indicates: in vitro stimulation with specific CMV peptide epitopes to enrich CMV-specific T cells. Which antigens these TCRs recognize remains unknown. Specimen: cultured PBMCs, collected from culture after CMV antigen stimulation. All receptors derive from a human donor in good health (CMV status not recorded). Some clones in this sample may be carry-over from other donors' samples.

This sequence joins TRBV7-4 and TRBJ1-3, with D possibly matching TRBD1 (6 bases). The V end lost 3 bases, the J end lost 2 bases, and 14 bases lay between the germline ends. The CDR3 totals 16 residues. In germline, CDR1 is SGHVT, CDR2 SQSDAQ. In nucleotides, the CDR3 is TGTGCCAGCAGCTTGCCAGGACAGTCTGCTGGAAACACCATATATTTT. Protein sequence: CASSLPGQSAGNTIYF.

At least ten counts were recorded for this clonotype. CDR3 sequence: CASSSSLYNEQFF. CDR3 nucleotides: TGTGCCAGCAGCTCATCGTTATACAATGAGCAGTTCTTC. The rearrangement joins TRBV7-8 to TRBJ2-1; D remains unclear. V lost 4 bases, J lost 4 bases, and 8 bases lay in between. Germline V lookup: CDR1 SGHVS, CDR2 FQNEAQ. The CDR3 has 13 amino acids.

This chain joins TRBV25-1 and TRBJ2-5, with TRBD1 as a possible D gene (6 bases). Per the germline V gene, CDR1 is MGHDK and CDR2 is SYGVNS. Between the trimmed V and J ends, which lost 6 bases and 5 bases, there was a span of 13 bases. The CDR3 is 13 amino acids. The CDR3: CASRAGVLETQYF. CDR3 coding DNA: TGTGCCAGCAGGGCAGGGGTGTTGGAGACCCAGTACTTC.

This clonotype occurred a few times. This chain joins TRBV19 and TRBJ1-1; 8 bases match TRBD1. Losses at the gene ends were 5 bases for V and 4 bases for J; bases not matched to a gene: 9. This CDR3 has 15 residues. Per germline, CDR1 LNHDA and CDR2 SQIVND (reference sequence). CDR3 in DNA: TGTGCCAGTAGTCCGGACAGGGAGGAACGCACTGAAGCTTTCTTT. Protein: CASSPDREERTEAFF.

This clonotype was detected many times. V gene TRBV7-2 combines with J gene TRBJ1-2, with D unclear. CDR3 size: 13 residues. Per the germline V gene, CDR1 is SGHTA and CDR2 is FQGNSA. V was pared by 0 bases and J by 13 bases, with 15 bases between. CDR3 loop: CASSLARAGKVTF. The DNA for the CDR3 is TGTGCCAGCAGCTTAGCGCGGGCGGGGAAAGTCACCTTC.